The present entry profiles one T cell receptor beta chain with its context. This sample is part of a study of blood T cell repertoires in COVID-19. The repertoire was sequenced with immunoSEQ multiplex PCR; TCRdb's copy has only in-frame clones and lacks some. The sample lists over 85,000 clones; around 89% were seen once. The CDR3 runs to 15 residues. Germline V gene lookup returns CDR1 KGHDR and CDR2 SFDVKD. The trim removed 3 bases at V and 1 base at J, leaving 1 base unmatched. Sequences were obtained from peripheral blood. The sequence was collected from a woman between 45 and 60 years old with acute or convalescent COVID-19. The J gene is TRBJ2-5, the V gene TRBV24-1; the match to TRBD2 covers 10 bases. CDR3 sequence reads: CATSDTSGAQETQYF. The CDR3 nucleotides are TGTGCCACCAGTGATACTAGCGGGGCCCAAGAGACCCAGTACTTC.